This TCR beta chain was sequenced during a study of blood T cell repertoires in COVID-19. The table came from immunoSEQ multiplex PCR; TCRdb's copy has only in-frame clones and leaves some out. The table has over 150,000 clones, 75% to 80% seen once. There are 13 residues in the CDR3. CDR1 is SGHNT, CDR2 YYREEE, per germline (reference sequence). Losses at the gene ends were 3 bases for V and 7 bases for J; bases not matched to a gene: 3. The TCR comes from a woman aged 70-85 years with acute or convalescent COVID-19. Specimen: peripheral blood. V is TRBV5-4 and J is TRBJ1-4; 7 bases agree with TRBD1. The CDR3 here is CASSSDRIEKLFF. CDR3 DNA: TGTGCCAGCAGCTCGGACAGGATTGAAAAACTGTTTTTT.